The present T cell receptor (beta chain) was sequenced within a study of shared clonotypes between healthy human individuals. After removal of 6 bases from V and 3 bases from J, the junction contained 4 bases not matched to a gene. The CDR3 is 13 residues long. Germline loops: CDR1 ENHRY, CDR2 SYGVKD. Method: immunoSEQ multiplex PCR; TCRdb's copy keeps in-frame clones and lacks some. The table shows more than 1.2 million clones, with 97% to 99% occurring only once. As regards this clone: Its target is unknown.

Overall study findings and caveats: Researchers sampled blood only, noting tissue repertoires likely differ.

The sequenced sample was naive CD4+ T cells sorted from blood. The subset here: CD45RA+ positively selected. The chain employs TRBV10-3 and TRBJ2-5; 7 bases line up with TRBD1. This receptor was taken from a man under 40 in good health. CDR3 sequence: CAIRETGEETQYF. CDR3 sequence (DNA): TGTGCCATCAGGGAAACAGGGGAAGAGACCCAGTACTTC.